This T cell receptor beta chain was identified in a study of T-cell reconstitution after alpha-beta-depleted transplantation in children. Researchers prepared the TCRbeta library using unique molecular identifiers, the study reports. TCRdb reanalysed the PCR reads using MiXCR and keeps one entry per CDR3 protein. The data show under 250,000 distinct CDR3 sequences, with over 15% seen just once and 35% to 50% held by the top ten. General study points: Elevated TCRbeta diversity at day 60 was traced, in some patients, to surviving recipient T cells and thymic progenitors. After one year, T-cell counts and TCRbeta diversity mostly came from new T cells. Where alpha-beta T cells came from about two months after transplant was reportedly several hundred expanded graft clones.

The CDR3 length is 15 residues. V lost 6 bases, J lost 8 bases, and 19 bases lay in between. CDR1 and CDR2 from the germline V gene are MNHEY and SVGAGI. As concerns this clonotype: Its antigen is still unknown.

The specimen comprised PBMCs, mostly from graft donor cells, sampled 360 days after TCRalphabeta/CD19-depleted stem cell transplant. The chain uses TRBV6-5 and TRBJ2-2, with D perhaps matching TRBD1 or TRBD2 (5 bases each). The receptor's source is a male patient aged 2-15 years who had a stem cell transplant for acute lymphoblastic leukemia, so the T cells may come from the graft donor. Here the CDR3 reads CASRPPYGGSGELFF. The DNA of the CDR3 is TGTGCCAGCAGGCCGCCATATGGGGGTAGTGGGGAGCTGTTTTTT.